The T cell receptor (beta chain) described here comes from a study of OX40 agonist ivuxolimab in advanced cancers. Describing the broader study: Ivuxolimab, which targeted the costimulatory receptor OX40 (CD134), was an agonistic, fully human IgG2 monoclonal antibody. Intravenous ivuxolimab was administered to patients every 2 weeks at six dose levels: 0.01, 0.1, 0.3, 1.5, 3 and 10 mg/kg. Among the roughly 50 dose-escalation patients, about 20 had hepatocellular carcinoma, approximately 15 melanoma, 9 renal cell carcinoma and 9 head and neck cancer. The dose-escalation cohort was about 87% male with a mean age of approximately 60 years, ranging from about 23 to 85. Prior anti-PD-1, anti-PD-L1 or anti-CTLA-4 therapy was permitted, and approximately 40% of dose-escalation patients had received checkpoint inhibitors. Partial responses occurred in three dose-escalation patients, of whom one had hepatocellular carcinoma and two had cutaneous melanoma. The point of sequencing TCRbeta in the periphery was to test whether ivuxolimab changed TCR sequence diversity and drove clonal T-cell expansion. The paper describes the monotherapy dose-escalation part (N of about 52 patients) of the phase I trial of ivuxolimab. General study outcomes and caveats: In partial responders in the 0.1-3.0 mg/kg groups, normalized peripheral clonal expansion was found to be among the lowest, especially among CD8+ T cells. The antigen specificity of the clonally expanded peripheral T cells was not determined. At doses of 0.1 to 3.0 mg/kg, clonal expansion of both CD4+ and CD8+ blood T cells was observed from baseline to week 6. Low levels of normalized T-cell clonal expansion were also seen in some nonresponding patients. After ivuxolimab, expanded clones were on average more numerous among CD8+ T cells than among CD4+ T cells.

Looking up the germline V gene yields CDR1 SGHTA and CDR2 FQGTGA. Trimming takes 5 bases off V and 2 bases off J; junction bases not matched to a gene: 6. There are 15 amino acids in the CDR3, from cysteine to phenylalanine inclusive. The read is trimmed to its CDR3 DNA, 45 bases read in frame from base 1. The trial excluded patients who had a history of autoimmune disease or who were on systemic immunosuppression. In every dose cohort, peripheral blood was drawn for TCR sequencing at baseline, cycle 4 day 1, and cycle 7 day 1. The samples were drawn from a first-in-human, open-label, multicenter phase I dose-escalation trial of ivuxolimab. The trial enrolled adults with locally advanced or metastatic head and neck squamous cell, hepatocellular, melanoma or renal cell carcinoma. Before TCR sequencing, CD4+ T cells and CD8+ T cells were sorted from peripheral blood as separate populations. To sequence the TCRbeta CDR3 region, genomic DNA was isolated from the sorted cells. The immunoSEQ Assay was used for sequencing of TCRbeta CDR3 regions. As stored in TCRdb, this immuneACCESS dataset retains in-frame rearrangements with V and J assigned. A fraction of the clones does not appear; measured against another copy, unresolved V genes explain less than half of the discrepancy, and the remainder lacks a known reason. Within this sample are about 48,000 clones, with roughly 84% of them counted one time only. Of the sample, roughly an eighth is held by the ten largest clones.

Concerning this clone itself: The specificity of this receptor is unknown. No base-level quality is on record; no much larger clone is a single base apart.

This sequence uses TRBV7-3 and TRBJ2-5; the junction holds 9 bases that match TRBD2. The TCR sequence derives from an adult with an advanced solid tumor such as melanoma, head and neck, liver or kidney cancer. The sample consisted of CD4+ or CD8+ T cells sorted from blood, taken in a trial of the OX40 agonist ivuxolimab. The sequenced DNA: TGTGCCAGCAGCCCCAGGGCGGGGGGGCAAGAGACCCAGTACTTC. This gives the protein CASSPRAGGQETQYF.